The present entry profiles one TCR beta chain with its context. Antigen specificity is unknown. The germline V gene encodes CDR1 LNHDA and CDR2 SQIVND (reference sequence). The ends lost 2 bases at V and 5 bases at J; junction bases unmatched: 3. This CDR3 is 13 amino acids long. Single viable CD3+CD4+CD8-CD45RO+ cells were sorted as the memory CD4+ T cells. Method: immunoSEQ multiplex PCR; TCRdb's copy keeps in-frame clones and lacks some. Among 55,000 to 65,000 clones listed, 82% were seen once. The entry originates in a study of memory CD4+ T cells and cytomegalovirus serostatus. Findings and caveats of the study: Of 150 to 200 reported CMV TCRbeta sequences, around 63 were found in memory CD4+ repertoires. The CMV-associated TCR signature appears largely within the CD4+ memory repertoire. Median bootstrapped AUC for CMV status was approximately 0.94 originally, 0.9 to 0.93 US-trained.

The sequence came from an adult in good health and CMV-seronegative. The chain uses TRBV19 and TRBJ2-7; 7 bases are a match to TRBD2. The sample was memory CD4+ T cells from blood. CDR3 in amino acids: CASSIKRGDEQYF. For the CDR3, the DNA is TGTGCCAGTAGTATAAAACGGGGGGACGAGCAGTACTTC.